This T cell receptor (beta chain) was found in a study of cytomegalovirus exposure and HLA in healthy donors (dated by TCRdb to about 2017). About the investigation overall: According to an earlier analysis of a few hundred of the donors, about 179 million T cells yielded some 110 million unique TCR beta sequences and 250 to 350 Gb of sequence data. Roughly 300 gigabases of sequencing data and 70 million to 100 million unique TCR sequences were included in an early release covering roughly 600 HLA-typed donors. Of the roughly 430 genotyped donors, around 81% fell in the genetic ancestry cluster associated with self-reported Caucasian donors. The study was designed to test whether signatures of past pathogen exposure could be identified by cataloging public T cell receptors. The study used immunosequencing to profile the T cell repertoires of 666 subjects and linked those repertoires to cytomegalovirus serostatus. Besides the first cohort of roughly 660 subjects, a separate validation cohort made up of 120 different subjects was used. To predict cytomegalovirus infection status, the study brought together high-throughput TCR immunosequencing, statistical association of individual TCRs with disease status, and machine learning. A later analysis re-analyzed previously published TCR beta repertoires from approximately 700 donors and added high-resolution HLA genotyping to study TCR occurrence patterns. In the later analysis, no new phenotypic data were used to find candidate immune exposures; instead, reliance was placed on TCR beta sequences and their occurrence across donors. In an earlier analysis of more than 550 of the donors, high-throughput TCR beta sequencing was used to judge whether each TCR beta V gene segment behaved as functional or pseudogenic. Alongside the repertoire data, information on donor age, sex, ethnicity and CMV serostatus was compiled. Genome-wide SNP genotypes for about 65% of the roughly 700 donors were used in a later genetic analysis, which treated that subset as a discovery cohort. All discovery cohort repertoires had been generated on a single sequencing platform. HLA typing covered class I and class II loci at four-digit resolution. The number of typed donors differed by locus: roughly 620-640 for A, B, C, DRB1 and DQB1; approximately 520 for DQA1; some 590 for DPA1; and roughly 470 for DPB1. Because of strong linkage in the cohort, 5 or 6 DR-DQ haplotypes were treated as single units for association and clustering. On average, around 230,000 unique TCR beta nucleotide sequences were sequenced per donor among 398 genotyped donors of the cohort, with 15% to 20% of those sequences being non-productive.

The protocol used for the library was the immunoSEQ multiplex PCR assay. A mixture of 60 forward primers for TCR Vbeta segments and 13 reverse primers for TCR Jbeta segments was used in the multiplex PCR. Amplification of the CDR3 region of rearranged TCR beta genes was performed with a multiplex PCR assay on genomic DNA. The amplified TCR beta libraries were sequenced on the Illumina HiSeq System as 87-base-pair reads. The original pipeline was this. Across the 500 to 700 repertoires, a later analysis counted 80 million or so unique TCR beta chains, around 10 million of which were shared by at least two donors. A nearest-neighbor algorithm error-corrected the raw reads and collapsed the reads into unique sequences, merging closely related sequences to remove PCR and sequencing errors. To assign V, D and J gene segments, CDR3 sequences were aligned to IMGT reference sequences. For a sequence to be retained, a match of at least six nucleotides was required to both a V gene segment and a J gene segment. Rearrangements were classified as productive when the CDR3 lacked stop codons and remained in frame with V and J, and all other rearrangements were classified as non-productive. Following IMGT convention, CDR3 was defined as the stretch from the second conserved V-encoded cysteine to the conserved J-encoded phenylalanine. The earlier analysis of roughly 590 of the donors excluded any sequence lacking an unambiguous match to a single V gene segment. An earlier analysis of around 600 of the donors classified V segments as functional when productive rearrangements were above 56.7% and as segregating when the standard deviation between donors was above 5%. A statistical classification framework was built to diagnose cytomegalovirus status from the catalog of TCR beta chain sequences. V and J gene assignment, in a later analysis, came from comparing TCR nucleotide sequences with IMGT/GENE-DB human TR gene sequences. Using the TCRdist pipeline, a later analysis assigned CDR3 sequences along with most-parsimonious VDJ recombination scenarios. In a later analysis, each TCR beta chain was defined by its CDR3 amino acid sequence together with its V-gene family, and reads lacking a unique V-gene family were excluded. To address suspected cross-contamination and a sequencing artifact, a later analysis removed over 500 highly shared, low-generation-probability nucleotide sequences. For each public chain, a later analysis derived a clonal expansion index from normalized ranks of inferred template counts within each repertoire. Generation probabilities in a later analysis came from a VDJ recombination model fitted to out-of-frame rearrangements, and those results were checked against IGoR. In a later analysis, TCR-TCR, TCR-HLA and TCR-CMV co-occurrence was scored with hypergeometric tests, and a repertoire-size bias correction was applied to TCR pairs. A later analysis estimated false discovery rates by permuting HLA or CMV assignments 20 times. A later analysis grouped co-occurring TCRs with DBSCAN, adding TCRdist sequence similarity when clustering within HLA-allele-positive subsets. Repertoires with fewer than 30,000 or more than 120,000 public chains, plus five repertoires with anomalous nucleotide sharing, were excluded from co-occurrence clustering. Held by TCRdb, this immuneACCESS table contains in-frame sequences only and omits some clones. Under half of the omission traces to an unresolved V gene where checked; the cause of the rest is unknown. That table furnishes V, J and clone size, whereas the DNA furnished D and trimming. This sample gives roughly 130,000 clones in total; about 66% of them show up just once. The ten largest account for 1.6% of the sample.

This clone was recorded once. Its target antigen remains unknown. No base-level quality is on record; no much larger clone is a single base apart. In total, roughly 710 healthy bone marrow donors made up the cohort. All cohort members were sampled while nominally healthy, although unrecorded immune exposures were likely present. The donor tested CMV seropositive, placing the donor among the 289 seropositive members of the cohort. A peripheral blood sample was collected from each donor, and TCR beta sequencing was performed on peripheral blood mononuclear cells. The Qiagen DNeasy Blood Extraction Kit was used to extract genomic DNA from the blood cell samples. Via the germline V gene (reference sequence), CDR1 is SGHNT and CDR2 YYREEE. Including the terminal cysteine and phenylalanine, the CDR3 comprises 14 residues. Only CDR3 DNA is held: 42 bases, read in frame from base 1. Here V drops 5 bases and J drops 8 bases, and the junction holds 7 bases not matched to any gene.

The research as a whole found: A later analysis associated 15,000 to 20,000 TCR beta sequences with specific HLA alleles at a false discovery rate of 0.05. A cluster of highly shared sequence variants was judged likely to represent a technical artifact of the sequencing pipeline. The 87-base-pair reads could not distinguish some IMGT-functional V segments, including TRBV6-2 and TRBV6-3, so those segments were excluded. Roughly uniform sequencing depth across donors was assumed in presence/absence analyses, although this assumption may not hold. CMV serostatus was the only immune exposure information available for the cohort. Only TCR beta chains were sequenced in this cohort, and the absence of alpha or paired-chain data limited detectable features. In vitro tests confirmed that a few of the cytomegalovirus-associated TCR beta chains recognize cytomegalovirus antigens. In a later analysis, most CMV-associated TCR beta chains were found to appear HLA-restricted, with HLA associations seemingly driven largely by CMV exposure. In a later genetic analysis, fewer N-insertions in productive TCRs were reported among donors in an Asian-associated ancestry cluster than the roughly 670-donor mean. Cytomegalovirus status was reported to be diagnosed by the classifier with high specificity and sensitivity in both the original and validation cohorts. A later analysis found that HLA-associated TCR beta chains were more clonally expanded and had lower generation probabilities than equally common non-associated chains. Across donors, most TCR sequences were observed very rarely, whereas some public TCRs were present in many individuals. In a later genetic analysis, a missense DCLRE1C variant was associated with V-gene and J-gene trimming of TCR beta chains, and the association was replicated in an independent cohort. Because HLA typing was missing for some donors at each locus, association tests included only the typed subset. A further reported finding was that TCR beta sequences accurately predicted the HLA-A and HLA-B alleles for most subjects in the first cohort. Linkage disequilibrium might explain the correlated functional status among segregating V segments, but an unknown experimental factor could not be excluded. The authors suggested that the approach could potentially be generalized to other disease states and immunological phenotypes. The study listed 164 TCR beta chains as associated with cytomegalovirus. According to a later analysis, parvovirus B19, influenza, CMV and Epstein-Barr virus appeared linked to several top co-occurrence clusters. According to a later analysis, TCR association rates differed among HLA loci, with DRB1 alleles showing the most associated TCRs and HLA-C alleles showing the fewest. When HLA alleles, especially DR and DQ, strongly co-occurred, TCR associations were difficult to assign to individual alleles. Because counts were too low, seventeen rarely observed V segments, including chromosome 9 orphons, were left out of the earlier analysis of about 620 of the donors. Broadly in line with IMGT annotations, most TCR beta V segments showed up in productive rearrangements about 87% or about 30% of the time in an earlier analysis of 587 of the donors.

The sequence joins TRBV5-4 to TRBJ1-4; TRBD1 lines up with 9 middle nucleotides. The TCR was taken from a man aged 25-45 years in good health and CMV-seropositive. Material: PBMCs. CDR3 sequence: CASSKDRGDEKLFF. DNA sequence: TGTGCCAGCAGTAAGGACAGGGGAGACGAAAAACTGTTTTTT.